The 30 T cell receptor beta chains reported below all come from one sample, sequenced in a study of T-cell memory formation after mild COVID-19. TCRdb re-called the 5' RACE reads through MiXCR, storing one row per CDR3 protein. The table lists 350,000 to 550,000 distinct CDR3 sequences, about a sixth of them singletons. Sequenced: PBMCs or a T cell subset sorted from them (not recorded which). These receptors all come from a man aged 18 to 30 who had mild COVID-19 (a few samples of this study predate the infection). Cell type and time point are not known.

A few counts support this clonotype. The V gene is TRBV5-1, the J gene TRBJ2-3, with unresolved D. Deletions cut 0 bases from V and 3 bases from J, with 11 bases between. CDR3 length: 15 amino acids. CDR1 is SGHRS, CDR2 YFSETQ, per germline. The CDR3 sequence is CASSLGQRGTDTQYF. The DNA for the CDR3 is TGCGCCAGCAGCTTGGGACAAAGAGGTACAGATACGCAGTATTTT. Based on the CDR3 plus reference TRBV5-1 and TRBJ2-3, the full variable domain is KAGVTQTPRYLIKTRGQQVTLSCSPISGHRSVSWYQQTPGQGLQFLFEYFSETQRNKGNFPGRFSGRQFSNSRSEMNVSTLELGDSALYLCASSLGQRGTDTQYFGPGTRLTVL.

The table lists this clonotype with a count of one. The chain carries TRBV19 and TRBJ2-1; 13 positions match TRBD2. The V gene end was trimmed by 10 bases and the J gene end by 15 bases; junction bases not matched to a gene: 15. This CDR3 has 14 amino acids. Germline loops: CDR1 LNHDA, CDR2 SQIVND (reference sequence). CDR3 in amino acids: CATNPGTSGAWRFF. In nucleotides, the CDR3 is TGTGCCACCAACCCCGGGACTAGCGGGGCTTGGCGGTTCTTC.

This CDR3 is CASSIVAGAGELFF. Written as DNA, the CDR3 is TGTGCCAGTAGTATAGTAGCTGGGGCCGGGGAGCTGTTTTTT. The chain is built from TRBV19 and TRBJ2-2, with unresolved D. Germline V gene lookup returns CDR1 LNHDA and CDR2 SQIVND (reference sequence). This CDR3 is 14 amino acids long. V was pared by 1 base and J by 6 bases, with 9 bases between.

This clonotype was observed a few times. The V and J genes are TRBV11-2 and TRBJ1-4, with no clear D. This CDR3 has 17 amino acids. Germline lookup yields CDR1 SGHAT and CDR2 FQNNGV. Trimming shortened V by 1 base and J by 0 bases, and 12 bases separated the two germline ends. This chain's CDR3 is CASSLVVPGATNEKLFF. The CDR3 DNA reads TGTGCCAGCAGCTTAGTGGTACCGGGCGCAACTAATGAAAAACTGTTTTTT.

This clonotype was picked up a small number of times. This chain links TRBV29-1 with TRBJ2-1; 13 bases agree with TRBD2. The V gene end was trimmed by 4 bases and the J gene end by 9 bases; junction bases not matched to a gene: 9. The CDR3 runs 15 residues. CDR1 and CDR2 (germline): SQVTM, ANQGSEA. The CDR3 coding sequence is TGCAGCGTTGTAAGACTAGCGGGGGGTGAGAGTGAGCAGTTCTTC. It codes for CSVVRLAGGESEQFF.

This clonotype was detected a few times. V and J are TRBV5-6 and TRBJ1-6; no firm D call. Germline-derived CDR1 and CDR2 are SGHDT and YYEEEE. The V gene lost 0 bases and the J gene lost 6 bases, with 10 bases spanning the gap. The CDR3 consists of 15 residues. The CDR3 bases are TGTGCCAGCAGCTTGGGAGACGCTGGTAATTCACCCCTCCACTTT. This codes for CASSLGDAGNSPLHF.

V is TRBV9 and J is TRBJ2-3, with a possible D match to TRBD2 (7 bases). Trimming cost V 0 bases and J 5 bases, with 19 bases left between them. Germline loops: CDR1 SGDLS, CDR2 YYNGEE. The CDR3 has 17 residues. This CDR3 is CASSVEGVDSGLDTQYF. CDR3 nucleotides: TGTGCCAGCAGCGTAGAGGGGGTGGATAGCGGGCTAGATACGCAGTATTTT.

J is TRBJ1-4 and V is TRBV4-2, with unresolved D. CDR3 length: 16 residues. Trimming shortened V by 1 base and J by 5 bases, and 14 bases separated the two germline ends. Germline values: CDR1 LGHNA, CDR2 YNFKEQ. The CDR3 spells CASSQGVGSFNEKLFF. Here the CDR3 DNA reads TGTGCCAGCAGCCAAGGGGTAGGCAGCTTCAATGAAAAACTGTTTTTT.

This clonotype was counted at least ten times. This chain connects TRBV7-8 to TRBJ2-7, with unresolved D. This CDR3 is 13 amino acids long. The germline V and J ends were trimmed by 1 base and 6 bases, with 10 bases remaining between them. Germline V CDR1 and CDR2: SGHVS, FQNEAQ. The CDR3 region is CASSLEVLAEQYV. Written as DNA, the CDR3 is TGTGCCAGCAGCTTAGAGGTCCTTGCCGAGCAGTACGTC.

The V and J genes are TRBV18 and TRBJ1-1; TRBD1 aligns across 7 bases. This CDR3 region has 16 residues. V trimming: 2 bases; J trimming: 0 bases; junction bases outside the gene matches: 6. Germline CDR1 KGHSH, CDR2 LQKENI. The CDR3 loop reads CASSPSTGYMNTEAFF. CDR3 nucleotides: TGTGCCAGCTCACCATCGACAGGGTACATGAACACTGAAGCTTTCTTT.

V gene TRBV20-1 combines with J gene TRBJ1-2, with D tentatively TRBD1 (5 bases). This CDR3 has 12 amino acids. The V gene's germline CDR1 is DFQATT and CDR2 SNEGSKA (reference sequence). V was clipped by 3 bases and J by 4 bases, with 9 bases between them. The CDR3 nucleotides read TGCAGTGCTAGTACAGGACCCTATGGCTACACCTTC. This gives the protein CSASTGPYGYTF.

This chain joins TRBV5-1 and TRBJ2-2; 12 positions match TRBD2. Germline CDR1 SGHRS, CDR2 YFSETQ. This CDR3 contains 16 residues. Trimming removed 4 bases from V and 7 bases from J; junction bases left unmatched: 8. CDR3 amino acids: CASSPPSGGAFGELFF. CDR3 coding DNA: TGCGCCAGCAGCCCTCCTAGCGGGGGGGCCTTCGGGGAGCTGTTTTTT.

This chain uses TRBV6-2 or TRBV6-3 with TRBJ2-1; TRBD2 agrees at 10 bases. The CDR3 sequence is 12 residues long. J lost 15 bases, V lost 3 bases, and 5 bases had no gene match. The germline V gene encodes CDR1 MNHEY and CDR2 SVGEGT. The CDR3 reads CASSYLAGGRFF. For the CDR3, the DNA is TGTGCCAGCAGTTATTTAGCGGGGGGCAGGTTCTTC.

The V gene is TRBV4-1, the J gene TRBJ1-2, with 7 bases that match TRBD1. With 4 bases clipped from V and 7 bases from J, the junction kept 6 bases outside the gene matches. CDR3 length: 13 residues. CDR1 and CDR2 from the germline V gene are MGHRA and YSYEKL. The CDR3 sequence is CASSRGGDFGYTF. The CDR3 nucleotides are TGCGCCAGCAGCCGAGGGGGCGATTTTGGCTACACCTTC.

This clonotype was recorded a few times. V gene TRBV20-1 combines with J gene TRBJ2-3, with a possible D match to TRBD2 (5 bases). The germline gives CDR1 DFQATT, CDR2 SNEGSKA (reference sequence). The CDR3 extends over 17 amino acids. The V end was cut by 4 bases, the J end by 2 bases, with 22 bases between. The CDR3 nucleotides read TGCAGTGCTATCCGGGCAGTGATAGGGAGTACCACAGATACGCAGTATTTT. Encoded protein: CSAIRAVIGSTTDTQYF.

There are a few counts of this clonotype. Written as DNA, the CDR3 is TGCAGTGCTAGGCCCCCCTGGACAGGGGATGGCTACACCTTC. Translating gives CSARPPWTGDGYTF. The chain links TRBV20-1 to TRBJ1-2; 9 positions match TRBD1. The length of the CDR3 is 14 residues. After removal of 3 bases from V and 6 bases from J, the junction contained 8 bases not matched to a gene. Germline loops: CDR1 DFQATT, CDR2 SNEGSKA (reference sequence).

The V gene is TRBV7-2, the J gene TRBJ2-1; 10 bases align to TRBD2. Germline-derived CDR1 and CDR2 are SGHTA and FQGNSA. The CDR3 loop spans 15 amino acids. Trimming at V came to 1 base and at J to 9 bases, leaving 6 bases not matched to a gene. In DNA form, the CDR3 reads TGTGCCAGCAGCTTAGGGACTAGCGGACGTATTGAGCAGTTCTTC. It encodes CASSLGTSGRIEQFF.

This chain connects TRBV6-5 to TRBJ2-5; 11 bases match TRBD2. The CDR3 has 16 amino acids. The germline V gene has CDR1 MNHEY and CDR2 SVGAGI. V shed 2 bases, J shed 2 bases, and the junction held 4 bases outside the gene matches. The CDR3 sequence: CASSYGSGGEQETQYF. CDR3 DNA sequence: TGTGCCAGCAGTTACGGTAGCGGGGGGGAACAAGAGACCCAGTACTTC.

The chain combines TRBV15 with TRBJ1-1; D unresolved. V was pared by 2 bases and J by 3 bases, with 16 bases between. The CDR3 consists of 16 residues. CDR1 is LNHNV and CDR2 is YYDKDF in the germline V gene (reference sequence). CDR3: CATSRFHSDRHTEAFF. The CDR3 DNA is TGTGCCACCAGCAGATTCCACTCGGATCGCCACACTGAAGCTTTCTTT.

This clonotype has at least ten counts. The V call is TRBV4-3, the J call TRBJ2-2; TRBD2 might be the D (5 bases). This CDR3 region has 16 residues. Trimming removed 5 bases from V and 1 base from J, with 14 bases in between. Per the germline V gene, CDR1 is LGHNA and CDR2 is YSLEER. The CDR3 sequence: CASSLGVNVNTGELFF. The CDR3 nucleotides are TGCGCCAGCAGCTTGGGAGTAAATGTGAACACCGGGGAGCTGTTTTTT.

This clonotype has a count of ten or more. V and J are TRBV29-1 and TRBJ2-5, with 9 positions matching TRBD1. With 6 bases clipped from V and 5 bases from J, the junction kept 4 bases outside the gene matches. Germline V gene lookup returns CDR1 SQVTM and CDR2 ANQGSEA. The CDR3 sequence is 12 residues long. CDR3 residues: CSVWTGAETQYF. Here the CDR3 DNA reads TGCAGCGTCTGGACAGGGGCTGAGACCCAGTACTTC.

There are many counts of this clonotype. The chain joins TRBV6-9 to TRBJ2-7, with 11 bases fitting TRBD2. CDR3 length equals 23 residues. The V segment lost 6 bases and the J segment 4 bases; nucleotides outside the gene matches: 32. CDR1 MNHGY and CDR2 SVAAGI come from the germline V gene. DNA of the CDR3: TGTGCCAGCAGCCGTATTCCCCTACTAGCGGGGGAAGTAACAGCTCGTATTTTATACGAGCAGTACGTC. It yields the protein CASSRIPLLAGEVTARILYEQYV.

The chain combines TRBV5-5 with TRBJ2-3; D is perhaps TRBD1 or TRBD2 (6 bases each). The V and J ends lost 2 bases and 3 bases respectively, with 16 bases between them. This CDR3 is 16 amino acids long. Germline V gene data show CDR1 as SGHKS and CDR2 as YYEKEE (reference sequence). The CDR3 sequence is CASSFRTGAATDTQYF. As DNA, the CDR3 is TGTGCCAGCAGCTTTCGTACGGGGGCAGCGACAGATACGCAGTATTTT.

A few counts support this clonotype. The J gene is TRBJ2-1, the V gene TRBV11-2; 7 nucleotides align to TRBD1. CDR3 length: 17 amino acids. Germline-derived CDR1 and CDR2 are SGHAT and FQNNGV. V was clipped by 2 bases and J by 7 bases; unmatched bases: 14. CDR3 in amino acids: CASSLPQGDRDRNEQFF. CDR3 nucleotides: TGTGCCAGCAGCTTACCACAGGGAGACAGGGACCGAAATGAGCAGTTCTTC.

This clonotype has more than one count but fewer than ten. The chain carries TRBV29-1 and TRBJ2-3, with 8 nucleotides matching TRBD2. Germline V gene data show CDR1 as SQVTM and CDR2 as ANQGSEA. V was pared by 4 bases and J by 5 bases, with 8 bases of the junction left unmatched. The CDR3 length is 14 residues. For the CDR3, the DNA is TGCAGCGTTGTGTTGCGGGGGGCGGGAGATACGCAGTATTTT. Translation: CSVVLRGAGDTQYF.

This clonotype was found a few times. J is TRBJ1-5 and V is TRBV18; D is perhaps TRBD1 (5 bases). Trimming removed 1 base from V and 8 bases from J, with 12 bases in between. The CDR3 has 14 residues. In germline, CDR1 is KGHSH, CDR2 LQKENI. CDR3 nucleotide sequence: TGTGCCAGCTCACCACAATCCGGGGGGGAGCCCCAGCATTTT. Its protein is CASSPQSGGEPQHF. Full variable domain (outside the CDR3, taken from reference TRBV18 and TRBJ1-5): NAGVMQNPRHLVRRRGQEARLRCSPMKGHSHVYWYRQLPEEGLKFMVYLQKENIIDESGMPKERFSAEFPKEGPSILRIQQVVRGDSAAYFCASSPQSGGEPQHFGDGTRLSIL.

This clonotype was counted between two and nine times. The chain uses TRBV28 and TRBJ1-2; possible D gene TRBD1, 6 bases. The CDR3 covers 12 residues. Germline CDR1 is MDHEN and CDR2 is SYDVKM. The V and J ends lost 4 bases and 7 bases respectively, with 10 bases between them. The CDR3 DNA is TGTGCCAGCAGTTCGGGGGCGTCTGGCTACACCTTC. Translated: CASSSGASGYTF.

This chain links TRBV20-1 with TRBJ2-3; 8 positions match TRBD2. The CDR3 covers 14 residues. Germline V gene sequence: CDR1 DFQATT, CDR2 SNEGSKA (reference sequence). V lost 1 base, J lost 2 bases, and 2 bases stayed unmatched. DNA for the CDR3: TGCAGTGCTAGAGGAGCGGGGGCCACAGATACGCAGTATTTT. Protein sequence: CSARGAGATDTQYF.

The chain combines TRBV5-5 with TRBJ2-7; 7 bases are shared with TRBD2. CDR1 and CDR2 (germline): SGHKS, YYEKEE (reference sequence). Losses at the gene ends were 3 bases for V and 1 base for J; bases not matched to a gene: 4. This CDR3 comprises 14 residues. The CDR3 protein is CASSYWGGSYEQYF. CDR3 nucleotide sequence: TGTGCCAGCAGCTACTGGGGGGGATCCTACGAGCAGTACTTC.

This clonotype appeared a few times. The chain carries TRBV30 and TRBJ1-1; 9 nucleotides line up with TRBD1. From germline, CDR1 is GTSNPN and CDR2 SVGIG (reference sequence). V gave up 2 bases and J gave up 6 bases; unmatched junction bases: 4. The CDR3 sequence is 13 residues long. The CDR3 region has the DNA TGTGCCTGGAGTTTTACAGGGGGCCCTGAAGCTTTCTTT. This sequence encodes CAWSFTGGPEAFF.